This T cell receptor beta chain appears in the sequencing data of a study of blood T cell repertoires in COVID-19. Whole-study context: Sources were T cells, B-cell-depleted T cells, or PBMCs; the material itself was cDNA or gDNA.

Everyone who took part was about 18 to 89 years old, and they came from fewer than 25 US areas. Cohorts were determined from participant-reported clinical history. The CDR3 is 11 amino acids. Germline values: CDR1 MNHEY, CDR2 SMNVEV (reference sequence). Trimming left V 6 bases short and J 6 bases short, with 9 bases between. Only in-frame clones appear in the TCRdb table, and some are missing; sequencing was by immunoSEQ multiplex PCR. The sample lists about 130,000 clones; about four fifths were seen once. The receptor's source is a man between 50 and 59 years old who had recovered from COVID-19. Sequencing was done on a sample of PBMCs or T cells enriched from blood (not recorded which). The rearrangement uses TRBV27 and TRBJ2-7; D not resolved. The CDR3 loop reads CASRVSGEQYF. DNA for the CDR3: TGTGCCAGCAGGGTGTCGGGCGAGCAGTACTTC.